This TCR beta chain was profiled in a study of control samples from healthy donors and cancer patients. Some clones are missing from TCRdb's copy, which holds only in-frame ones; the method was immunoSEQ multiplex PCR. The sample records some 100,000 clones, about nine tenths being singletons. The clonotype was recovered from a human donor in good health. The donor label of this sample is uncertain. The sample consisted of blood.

CDR3 amino acids: CASSLGGQREAFF. CDR3 in DNA: TGTGCCAGCAGTTTGGGGGGGCAGAGAGAAGCTTTCTTT. This chain links TRBV28 with TRBJ1-1, with D perhaps TRBD1 (6 bases). CDR1 and CDR2 from the germline V gene are MDHEN and SYDVKM. Trimming removed 3 bases from V and 8 bases from J, with 13 bases in between. The CDR3 is made up of 13 amino acids. Drawing the rest from reference TRBV28 and TRBJ1-1, the complete variable domain is DVKVTQSSRYLVKRTGEKVFLECVQDMDHENMFWYRQDPGLGLRLIYFSYDVKMKEKGDIPEGYSVSREKKERFSLILESASTNQTSMYLCASSLGGQREAFFGQGTRLTVV.